In its sample, the clone carrying this T cell receptor (beta chain) was seen many times. Its antigen is as yet unknown. Quantitative barcoded 5'-RACE was used to prepare TCR beta libraries. From the 5' RACE reads, TCRdb called clonotypes with MiXCR, one entry per CDR3 protein. The repertoire consists of a few hundred thousand distinct CDR3 sequences, with 6.5% to 10% occurring once and the leading ten covering just over 14%. V was cut by 9 bases and J by 0 bases, with 14 bases left in between. Germline assignment: CDR1 KGHDR and CDR2 SFDVKD. This CDR3 is 15 amino acids long. The data were taken from a study of CD8 T cells in ankylosing spondylitis. Study conclusions and caveats: Seemingly characteristic of ankylosing spondylitis blood was a TCR beta motif consisting of about 8 highly homologous variants. Matched ankylosing spondylitis synovial fluid reportedly contained a significantly enriched population of disease-linked clones.

The sequenced sample consisted of blood, either unsorted or a sorted T cell fraction (not recorded which). The chain has TRBV24-1 and TRBJ2-1; TRBD1 might be the D (6 bases). The sequence was collected from a male donor with ankylosing spondylitis. CDR3 region: CATSRGGNSYNEQFF. In nucleotides, the CDR3 is TGTGCCACCTCCCGAGGGGGTAACTCCTACAATGAGCAGTTCTTC.